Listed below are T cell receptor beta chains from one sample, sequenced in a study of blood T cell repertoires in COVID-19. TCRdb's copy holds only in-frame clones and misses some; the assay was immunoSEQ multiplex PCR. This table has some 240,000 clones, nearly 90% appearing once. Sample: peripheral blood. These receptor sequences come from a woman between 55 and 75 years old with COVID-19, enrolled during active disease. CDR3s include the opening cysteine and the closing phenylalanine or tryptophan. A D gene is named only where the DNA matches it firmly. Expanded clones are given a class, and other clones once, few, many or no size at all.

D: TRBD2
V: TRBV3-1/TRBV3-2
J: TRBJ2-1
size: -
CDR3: CASSQTSGGNNEQFF
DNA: TGTGCCAGCAGCCAAACTAGCGGGGGGAACAATGAGCAGTTCTTC

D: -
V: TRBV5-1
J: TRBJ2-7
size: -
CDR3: CASSQGQGDSYEQYF
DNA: TGCGCCAGCAGCCAAGGACAAGGGGACTCCTACGAGCAGTACTTC

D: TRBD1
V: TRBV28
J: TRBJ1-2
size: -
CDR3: CASSSGTAYYGYTF
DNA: TGTGCCAGCAGTTCCGGGACAGCTTACTATGGCTACACCTTC

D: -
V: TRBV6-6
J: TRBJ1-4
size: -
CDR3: CASLRSQVEKLFF
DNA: TGTGCCAGCCTTCGAAGTCAGGTGGAAAAACTGTTTTTT

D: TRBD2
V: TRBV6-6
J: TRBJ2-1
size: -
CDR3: CASSPSGGADNEQFF
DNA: TGTGCCAGCAGTCCTAGCGGGGGGGCAGACAATGAGCAGTTCTTC

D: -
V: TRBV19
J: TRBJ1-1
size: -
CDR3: CASSHGPGAFF
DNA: TGTGCCAGTAGCCATGGACCGGGGGCTTTCTTT

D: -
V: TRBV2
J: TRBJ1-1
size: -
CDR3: CASRGQNTEAFF
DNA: TGTGCCAGCCGAGGCCAGAACACTGAAGCTTTCTTT

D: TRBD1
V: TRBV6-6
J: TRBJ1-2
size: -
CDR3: CASSFQPGGWYGYTF
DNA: TGTGCCAGCAGTTTTCAACCAGGGGGCTGGTATGGCTACACCTTC

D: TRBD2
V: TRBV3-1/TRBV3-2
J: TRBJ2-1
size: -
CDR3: CASSQESLAGNNEQFF
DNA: TGTGCCAGCAGCCAAGAAAGTCTAGCGGGGAACAATGAGCAGTTCTTC

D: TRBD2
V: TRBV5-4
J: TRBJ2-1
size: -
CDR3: CASSLERGQIEQFF
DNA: TGTGCCAGCAGCTTGGAGCGGGGGCAGATAGAGCAGTTCTTC

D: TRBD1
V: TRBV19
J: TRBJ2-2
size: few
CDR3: CASSIPPEDRGLGTGELFF
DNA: TGTGCCAGTAGTATTCCCCCGGAGGACAGGGGATTAGGGACCGGGGAGCTGTTTTTT

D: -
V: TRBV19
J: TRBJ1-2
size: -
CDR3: CASSIDLGYTF
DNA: TGTGCCAGTAGTATAGATCTGGGCTACACCTTC

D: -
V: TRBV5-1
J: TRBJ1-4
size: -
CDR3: CASSLANGRARKLFF
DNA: TGCGCCAGCAGCTTGGCAAATGGCAGGGCCAGAAAACTGTTTTTT

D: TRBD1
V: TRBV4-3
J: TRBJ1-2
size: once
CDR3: CASSQETGGYGYTF
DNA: TGCGCCAGCAGCCAAGAGACAGGGGGCTATGGCTACACCTTC

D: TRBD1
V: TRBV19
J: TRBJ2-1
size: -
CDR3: CATLSIGTGGYNEQFF
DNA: TGTGCCACCCTGTCCATCGGGACAGGTGGATACAATGAGCAGTTCTTC

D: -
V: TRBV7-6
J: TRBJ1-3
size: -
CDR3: CASSDLLWTQGNTIYF
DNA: TGTGCCAGCAGCGACCTACTTTGGACTCAAGGAAACACCATATATTTT

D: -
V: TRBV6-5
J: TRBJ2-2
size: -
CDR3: CATETGYYTGELFF
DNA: TGTGCCACCGAGACTGGATACTACACCGGGGAGCTGTTTTTT

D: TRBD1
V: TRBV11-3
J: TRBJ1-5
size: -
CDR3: CASSLDSTGGVGQPQHF
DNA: TGTGCCAGCAGCTTAGATTCAACAGGGGGAGTGGGGCAGCCCCAGCATTTT

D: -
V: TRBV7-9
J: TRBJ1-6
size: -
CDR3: CASSVGTLGANSPLHF
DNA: TGTGCCAGCAGCGTAGGGACTTTGGGGGCCAATTCACCCCTCCACTTT

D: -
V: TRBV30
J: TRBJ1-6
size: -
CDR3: CAWSRVSSYNSPLHF
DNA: TGTGCCTGGAGTAGAGTTAGCTCCTATAATTCACCCCTCCACTTT

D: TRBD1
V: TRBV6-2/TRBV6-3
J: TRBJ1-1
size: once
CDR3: CASTPGQGPNTEAFF
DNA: TGTGCCAGCACCCCGGGACAGGGGCCTAACACTGAAGCTTTCTTT

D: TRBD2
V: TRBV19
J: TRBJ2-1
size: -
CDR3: CASRVTERGSLYNEQFF
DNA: TGTGCCAGTAGGGTTACAGAGCGGGGGTCACTATACAATGAGCAGTTCTTC

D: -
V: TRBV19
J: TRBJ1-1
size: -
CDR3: CASSSQMNTEAFF
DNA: TGTGCCAGTAGCTCCCAGATGAACACTGAAGCTTTCTTT